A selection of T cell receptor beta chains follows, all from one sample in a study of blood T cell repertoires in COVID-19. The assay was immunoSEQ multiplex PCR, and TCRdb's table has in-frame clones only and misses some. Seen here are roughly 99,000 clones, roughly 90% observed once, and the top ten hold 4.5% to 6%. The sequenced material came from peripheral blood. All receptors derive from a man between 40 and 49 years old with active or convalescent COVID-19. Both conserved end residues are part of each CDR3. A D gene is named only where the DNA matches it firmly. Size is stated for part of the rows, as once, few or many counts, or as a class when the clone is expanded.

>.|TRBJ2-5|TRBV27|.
TGTGCCAGCAGTTTCTTAGAGAGGGGGGAGACCCAGTACTTC
CASSFLERGETQYF
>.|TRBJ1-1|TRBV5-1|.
TGCGCCAGCAACATCGACCGCGGTAGGACTGAAGCTTTCTTT
CASNIDRGRTEAFF
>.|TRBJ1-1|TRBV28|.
TGTGCCAGCAGTTTAGTAGTGAACACTGAAGCTTTCTTT
CASSLVVNTEAFF
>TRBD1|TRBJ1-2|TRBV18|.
TGTGCCAGCTCACTGACAGGGGGCTACTATGGCTACACCTTC
CASSLTGGYYGYTF
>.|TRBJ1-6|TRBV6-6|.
TGTGCCAGCAGCCGCGGACAGAGTAATTCACCCCTCCACTTT
CASSRGQSNSPLHF
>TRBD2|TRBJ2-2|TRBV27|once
TGTGCCAGCAGTTTTGGGGCGGGAGGGACCGGGGAGCTGTTTTTT
CASSFGAGGTGELFF
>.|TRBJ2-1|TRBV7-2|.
TGTGCCAGCAGCTTAGCAAGACGCGGGAATGAGCAGTTCTTC
CASSLARRGNEQFF
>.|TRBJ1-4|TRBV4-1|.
TGCGCCAGCAGCCAAGATTGGCAGGGCACGGATGAAAAACTGTTTTTT
CASSQDWQGTDEKLFF
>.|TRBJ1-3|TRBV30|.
TGTGCCTGGAGTGTATTCGGGGTCGGAAACACCATATATTTT
CAWSVFGVGNTIYF
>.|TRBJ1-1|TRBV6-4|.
TGTGCCAGCAGGCCTCCGAGAACTGCGGTGAACACTGAAGCTTTCTTT
CASRPPRTAVNTEAFF
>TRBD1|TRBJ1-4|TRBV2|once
TGTGCCAGCAGCGGACAGGGTGGGGGTGAAAAACTGTTTTTT
CASSGQGGGEKLFF
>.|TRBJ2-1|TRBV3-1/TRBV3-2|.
TGTGCCAGCAGCCCCGGGACAAAGGGGATTAGGGAGCAGTTCTTC
CASSPGTKGIREQFF
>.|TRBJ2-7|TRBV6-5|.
TGTGCCAGCAGTTACGCTACAGGTGGCGAGCAGTACTTC
CASSYATGGEQYF
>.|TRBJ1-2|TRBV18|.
TGTGCCAGCTCACCACCGAGAGACACTGGAGGCTACACCTTC
CASSPPRDTGGYTF
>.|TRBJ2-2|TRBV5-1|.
TGCGCCAGCAGCCTCCGGGACTTGAACACCGGGGAGCTGTTTTTT
CASSLRDLNTGELFF
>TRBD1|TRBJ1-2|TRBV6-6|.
TGTGCCAGCAGTGACAGGGGCCGCTATGGCTACACCTTC
CASSDRGRYGYTF
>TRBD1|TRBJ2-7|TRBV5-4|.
TGTGCCAGCAGCTTGGGACAGGGGCGGGAGCAGTACTTC
CASSLGQGREQYF
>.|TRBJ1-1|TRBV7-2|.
TGTGCCAGCAGCTTAGTGTCAGTTCTTGAAGCTTTCTTT
CASSLVSVLEAFF
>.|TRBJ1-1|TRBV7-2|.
TGTGCCAGCAGCCAACGAACTTTAACTGAAGCTTTCTTT
CASSQRTLTEAFF
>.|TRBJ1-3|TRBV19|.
TGTGCCAGTAGTATTCAGACTTCGTCTGGAAACACCATATATTTT
CASSIQTSSGNTIYF
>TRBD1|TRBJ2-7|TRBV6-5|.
TGTGCCAGCAGTTACGGACAGGGTAACTACGAGCAGTACTTC
CASSYGQGNYEQYF
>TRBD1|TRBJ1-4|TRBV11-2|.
TGTGCCAGCAGCTTAGTGGGACAGAATAATGAAAAACTGTTTTTT
CASSLVGQNNEKLFF
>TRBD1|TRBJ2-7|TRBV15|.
TGTGCCACCAGGAGACAAACCGGGACAGGGGCCTACGAGCAGTACTTC
CATRRQTGTGAYEQYF
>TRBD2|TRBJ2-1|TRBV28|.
TGTGCCAGCAGACTAGCGGGAGTGTGGTCTACCTACAATGAGCAGTTCTTC
CASRLAGVWSTYNEQFF
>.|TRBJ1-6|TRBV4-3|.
TGCGCCAGCAGCCGGGGGCCGAACTATAATTCACCCCTCCACTTT
CASSRGPNYNSPLHF
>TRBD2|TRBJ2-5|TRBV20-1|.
TGCAGTGCTAGTAGGCCCGGGACTATGAAAGAGACCCAGTACTTC
CSASRPGTMKETQYF
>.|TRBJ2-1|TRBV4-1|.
TGCGCCAGCAGCCGCCTAGGGAGCTCCTACAATGAGCAGTTCTTC
CASSRLGSSYNEQFF
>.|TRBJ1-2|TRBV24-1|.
TGTGCCGGAAGTAAATCCTATAGACCGGGAAGGCAAACAAATGGCTACACCTTC
CAGSKSYRPGRQTNGYTF
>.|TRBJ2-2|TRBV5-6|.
TGTGCCAGCAGCTTGGCCGGAAGGGAGATCGCCGGGGAGCTGTTTTTT
CASSLAGREIAGELFF
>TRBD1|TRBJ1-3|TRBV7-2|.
TGTGCCAGCAGCTTAGCGGGGACAGGGCACGGAAACACCATATATTTT
CASSLAGTGHGNTIYF
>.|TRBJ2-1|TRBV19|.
TGTGCCAGTAGTATGTTAAATGAGCAGTTCTTC
CASSMLNEQFF
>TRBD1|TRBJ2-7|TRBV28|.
TGTGCCAGCACCCCGGACAGGGCATCCTACGAGCAGTACTTC
CASTPDRASYEQYF
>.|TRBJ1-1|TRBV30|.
TGTGCCTGGAGTACAGGGATGGGCACTGAAGCTTTCTTT
CAWSTGMGTEAFF
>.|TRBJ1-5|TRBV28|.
TGTGCCAGCAGTTCACAGGGATTCTATAGCAATCAGCCCCAGCATTTT
CASSSQGFYSNQPQHF
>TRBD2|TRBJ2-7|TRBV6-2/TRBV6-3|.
TGTGCCAGCAGTTACTCGTGGACTAGCGGGAGTATCGAGCAGTACTTC
CASSYSWTSGSIEQYF
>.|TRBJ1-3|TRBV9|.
TGTGCCAGCAGCCCCAGCGAGGGTACTGGAAACACCATATATTTT
CASSPSEGTGNTIYF
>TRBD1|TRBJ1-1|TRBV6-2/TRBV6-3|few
TGTGCCAGCAGTTACTGGGGTGGACAGGGGACTTTCTTT
CASSYWGGQGTFF
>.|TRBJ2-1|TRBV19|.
TGTGCCACCGGGTACAATGAGCAGTTCTTC
CATGYNEQFF
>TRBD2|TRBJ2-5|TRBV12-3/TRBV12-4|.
TGTGCCACAGGACTAGCGGGAGTGGAGACCCAGTACTTC
CATGLAGVETQYF
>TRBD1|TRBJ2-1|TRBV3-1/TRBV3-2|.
TGTGCCAGCAGCCAAGGGACAGGGGGGGGTGAGCAGTTCTTC
CASSQGTGGGEQFF
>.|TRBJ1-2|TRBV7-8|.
TGTGCCAGCAGGGGTGGGAGGTTTAACTATGGCTACACCTTC
CASRGGRFNYGYTF
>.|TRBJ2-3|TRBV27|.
TGTGCCAGCAGTTTATCGACGGTAGCCGTAGATACGCAGTATTTT
CASSLSTVAVDTQYF
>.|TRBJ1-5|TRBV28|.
TGTGCCAGCAGTGAGTTCCGGGGTCCTGATCAGCCCCAGCATTTT
CASSEFRGPDQPQHF
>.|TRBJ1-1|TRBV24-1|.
TGTGCCACCAGTACAGCGAACACTGAAGCTTTCTTT
CATSTANTEAFF
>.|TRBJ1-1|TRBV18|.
TGTGCCAGCTCGCTCGAGCCGAACACTGAAGCTTTCTTT
CASSLEPNTEAFF
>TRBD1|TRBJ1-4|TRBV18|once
TGTGCCAGCTCTATTCGGACAGGAGCAAATGAAAAACTGTTTTTT
CASSIRTGANEKLFF
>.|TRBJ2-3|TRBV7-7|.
TGTGCCAGCAGCGCCAGGGGGGTTGGCACAGATACGCAGTATTTT
CASSARGVGTDTQYF
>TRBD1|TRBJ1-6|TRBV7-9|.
TGTGCCAGCAGCTTAGTGAGGACAGGGGAATATAATTCACCCCTCCACTTT
CASSLVRTGEYNSPLHF
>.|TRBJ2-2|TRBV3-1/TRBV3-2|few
TGTGCCAGCAGTCGCTTTGGCCCTTCGAACACCGGGGAGCTGTTTTTT
CASSRFGPSNTGELFF
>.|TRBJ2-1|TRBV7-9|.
TGTGCCAGCAGCTCTTGGACGGGGAATGTCGAGCAGTTCTTC
CASSSWTGNVEQFF
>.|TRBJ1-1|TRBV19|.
TGTGCCAGTAGTAAGAGACACATGAACACTGAAGCTTTCTTT
CASSKRHMNTEAFF
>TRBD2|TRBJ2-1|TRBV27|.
TGTGCCACAGCCGGGGGACTAGCGGGAGGAAACATGGTTTTCAATGAGCAGTTCTTC
CATAGGLAGGNMVFNEQFF
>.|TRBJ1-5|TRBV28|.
TGTGCCAGCAGTTTCGTGGCAGGGGACCAGCCCCAGCATTTT
CASSFVAGDQPQHF
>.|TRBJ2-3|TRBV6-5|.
TGTGCCAGCAGTTACAGCCACCTGGGCGCAGATACGCAGTATTTT
CASSYSHLGADTQYF
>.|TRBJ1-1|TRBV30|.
TGTGCCTGGACCTCAGGGTGGTCCACTGAAGCTTTCTTT
CAWTSGWSTEAFF
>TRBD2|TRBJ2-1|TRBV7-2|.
TGTGCCAGCAGCTTTCAAGGGGCTAGCGGGAATGAGCAGTTCTTC
CASSFQGASGNEQFF
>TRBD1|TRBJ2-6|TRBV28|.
TGTGCCAGCAGTTTCCGGGACAGCCTCTTCTCTGGGGCCAACATCCTGACTTTC
CASSFRDSLFSGANILTF